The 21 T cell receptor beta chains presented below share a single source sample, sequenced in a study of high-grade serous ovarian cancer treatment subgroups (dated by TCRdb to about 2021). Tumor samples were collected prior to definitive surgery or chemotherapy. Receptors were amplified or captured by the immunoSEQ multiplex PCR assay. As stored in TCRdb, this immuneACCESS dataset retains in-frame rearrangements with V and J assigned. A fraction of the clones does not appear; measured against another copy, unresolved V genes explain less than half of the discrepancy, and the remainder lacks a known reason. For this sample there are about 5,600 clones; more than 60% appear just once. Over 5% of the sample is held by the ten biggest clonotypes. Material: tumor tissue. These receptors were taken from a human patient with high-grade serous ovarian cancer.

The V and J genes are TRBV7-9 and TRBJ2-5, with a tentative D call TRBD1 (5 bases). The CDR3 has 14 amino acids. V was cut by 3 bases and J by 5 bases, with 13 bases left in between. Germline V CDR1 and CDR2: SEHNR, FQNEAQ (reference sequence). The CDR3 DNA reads TGTGCCAGCAGCTTCAGGGATACAAGTGAGACCCAGTACTTC. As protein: CASSFRDTSETQYF.

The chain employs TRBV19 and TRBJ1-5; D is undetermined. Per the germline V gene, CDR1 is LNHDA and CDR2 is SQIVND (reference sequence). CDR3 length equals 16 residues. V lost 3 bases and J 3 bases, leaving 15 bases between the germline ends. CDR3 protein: CASSMGGVRSNQPQHF. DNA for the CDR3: TGTGCCAGTAGTATGGGTGGGGTCCGGTCCAATCAGCCCCAGCATTTT. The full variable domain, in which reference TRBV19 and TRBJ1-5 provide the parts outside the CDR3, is DGGITQSPKYLFRKEGQNVTLSCEQNLNHDAMYWYRQDPGQGLRLIYYSQIVNDFQKGDIAEGYSVSREKKESFPLTVTSAQKNPTAFYLCASSMGGVRSNQPQHFGDGTRLSIL.

CDR3 coding DNA: TGTGCCATCAGTGAGTCGATGACTAGCAGGGATGAAGCTTTCTTT. Residues: CAISESMTSRDEAFF. The chain has TRBV10-3 and TRBJ1-1; D might be TRBD1 (5 bases). The V end was cut by 0 bases, the J end by 7 bases, with 15 bases between. Looked up from germline, CDR1 is ENHRY and CDR2 is SYGVKD. The CDR3 covers 15 residues.

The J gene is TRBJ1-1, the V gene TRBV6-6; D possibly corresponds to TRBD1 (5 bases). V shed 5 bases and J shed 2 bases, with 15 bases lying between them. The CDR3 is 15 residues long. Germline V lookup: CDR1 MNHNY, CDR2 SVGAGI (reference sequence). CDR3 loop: CASSAPRDGNTEAFF. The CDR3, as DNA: TGTGCCAGCAGTGCGCCCCGGGACGGAAACACTGAAGCTTTCTTT.

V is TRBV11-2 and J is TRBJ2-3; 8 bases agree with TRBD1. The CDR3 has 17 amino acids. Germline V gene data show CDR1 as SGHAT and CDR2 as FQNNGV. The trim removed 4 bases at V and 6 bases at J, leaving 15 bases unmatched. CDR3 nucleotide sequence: TGTGCCAGCAGCTCTTTACAGGGGGTACCCGGTGGGGATACGCAGTATTTT. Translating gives CASSSLQGVPGGDTQYF.

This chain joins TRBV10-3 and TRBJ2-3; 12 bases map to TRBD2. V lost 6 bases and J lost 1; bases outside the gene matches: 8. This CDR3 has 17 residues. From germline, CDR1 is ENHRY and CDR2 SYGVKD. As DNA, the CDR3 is TGTGCCATCAGGTCTAGCGGGGGGGTCGGGGGCACAGATACGCAGTATTTT. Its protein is CAIRSSGGVGGTDTQYF.

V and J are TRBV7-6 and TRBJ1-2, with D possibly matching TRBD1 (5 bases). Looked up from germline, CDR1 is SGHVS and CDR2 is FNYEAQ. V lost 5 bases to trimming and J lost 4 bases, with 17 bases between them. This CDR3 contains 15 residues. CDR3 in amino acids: CASSPIGEGTYGYTF. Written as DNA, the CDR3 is TGTGCCAGCAGCCCCATTGGAGAGGGGACCTATGGCTACACCTTC.

The CDR3 DNA is TGTGCCAGCAGCCTTAGGGGGATTTCCACAGATACGCAGTATTTT. This gives the protein CASSLRGISTDTQYF. The chain joins TRBV27 to TRBJ2-3, with D possibly matching TRBD1 (6 bases). Germline CDR1 MNHEY, CDR2 SMNVEV (reference sequence). This CDR3 is 15 amino acids long. V was trimmed by 6 bases and J by 2 bases, leaving 15 bases between them.

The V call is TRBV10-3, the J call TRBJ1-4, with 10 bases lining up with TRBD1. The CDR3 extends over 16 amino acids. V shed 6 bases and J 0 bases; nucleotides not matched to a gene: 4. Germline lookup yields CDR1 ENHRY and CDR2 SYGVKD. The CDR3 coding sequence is TGTGCCATCAGCCGACAGGGGGCATCAACTAATGAAAAACTGTTTTTT. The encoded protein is CAISRQGASTNEKLFF.

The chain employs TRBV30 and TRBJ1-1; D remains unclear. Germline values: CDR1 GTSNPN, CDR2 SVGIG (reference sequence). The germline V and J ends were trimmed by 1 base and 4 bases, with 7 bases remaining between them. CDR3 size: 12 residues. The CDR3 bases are TGTGCCTGGAGTGGGAAAGGCACTGAAGCTTTCTTT. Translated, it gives CAWSGKGTEAFF.

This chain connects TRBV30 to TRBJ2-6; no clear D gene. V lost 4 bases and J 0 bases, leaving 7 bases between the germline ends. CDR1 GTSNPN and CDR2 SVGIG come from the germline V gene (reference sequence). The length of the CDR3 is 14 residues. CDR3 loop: CAWTKGSGANVLTF. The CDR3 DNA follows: TGTGCCTGGACAAAAGGCTCTGGGGCCAACGTCCTGACTTTC.

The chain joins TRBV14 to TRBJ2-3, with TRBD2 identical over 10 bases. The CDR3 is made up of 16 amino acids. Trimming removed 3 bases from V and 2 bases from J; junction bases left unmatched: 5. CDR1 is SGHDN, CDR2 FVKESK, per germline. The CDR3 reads CASSHPGLALTDTQYF. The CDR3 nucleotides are TGTGCCAGCAGCCACCCGGGACTAGCGCTCACAGATACGCAGTATTTT. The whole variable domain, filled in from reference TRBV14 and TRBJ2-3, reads EAGVTQFPSHSVIEKGQTVTLRCDPISGHDNLYWYRRVMGKEIKFLLHFVKESKQDESGMPNNRFLAERTGGTYSTLKVQPAELEDSGVYFCASSHPGLALTDTQYFGPGTRLTVL.

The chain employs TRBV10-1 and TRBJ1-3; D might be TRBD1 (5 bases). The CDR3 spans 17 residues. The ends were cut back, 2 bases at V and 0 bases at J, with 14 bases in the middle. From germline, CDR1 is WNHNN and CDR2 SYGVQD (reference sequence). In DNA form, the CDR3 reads TGCGCCAGCAGTGAGAGGGGTGAAACGTTCTCTGGAAACACCATATATTTT. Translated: CASSERGETFSGNTIYF.

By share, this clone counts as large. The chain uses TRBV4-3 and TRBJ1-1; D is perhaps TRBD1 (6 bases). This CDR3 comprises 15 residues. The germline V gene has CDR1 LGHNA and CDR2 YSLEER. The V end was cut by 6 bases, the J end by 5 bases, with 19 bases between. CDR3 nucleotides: TGCGCCAGCAGACTAAGGGGCAGGGGAGATACTGAAGCTTTCTTT. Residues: CASRLRGRGDTEAFF.

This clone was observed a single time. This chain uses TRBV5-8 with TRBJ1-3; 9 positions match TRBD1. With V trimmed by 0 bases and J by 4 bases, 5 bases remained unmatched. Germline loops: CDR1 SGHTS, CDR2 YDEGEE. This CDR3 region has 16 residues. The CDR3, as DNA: TGTGCCAGCAGCTTGGTTACAGGGGGCAGAGGAAACACCATATATTTT. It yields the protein CASSLVTGGRGNTIYF.

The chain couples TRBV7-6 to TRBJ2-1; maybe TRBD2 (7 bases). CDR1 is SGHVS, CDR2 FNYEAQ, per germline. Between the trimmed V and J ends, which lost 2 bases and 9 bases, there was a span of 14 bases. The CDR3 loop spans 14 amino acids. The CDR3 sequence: CASSLPGGSGEQFF. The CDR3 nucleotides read TGTGCCAGCAGCTTACCGGGGGGCAGTGGTGAGCAGTTCTTC.

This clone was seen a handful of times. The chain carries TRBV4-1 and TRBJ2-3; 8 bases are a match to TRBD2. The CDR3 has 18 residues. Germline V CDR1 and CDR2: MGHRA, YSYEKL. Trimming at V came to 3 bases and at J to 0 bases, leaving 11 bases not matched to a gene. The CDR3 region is CASSQTFLAGASTDTQYF. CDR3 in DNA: TGCGCCAGCAGCCAGACTTTTCTAGCGGGCGCTAGCACAGATACGCAGTATTTT.

The CDR3 coding sequence is TGTGCCTGGGGAACTAGGTTCCTAGAGACCCAGTACTTC. It encodes CAWGTRFLETQYF. This chain connects TRBV30 to TRBJ2-5; TRBD2 is a possible D gene (5 bases). The CDR3 is made up of 13 amino acids. V lost 5 bases, J lost 4 bases, and 14 bases lay in between. Germline V gene data show CDR1 as GTSNPN and CDR2 as SVGIG (reference sequence).

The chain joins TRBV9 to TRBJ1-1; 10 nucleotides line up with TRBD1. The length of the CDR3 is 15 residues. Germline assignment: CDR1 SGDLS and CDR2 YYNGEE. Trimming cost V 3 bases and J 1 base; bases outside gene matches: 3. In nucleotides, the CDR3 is TGTGCCAGCAGCGAAGGGACAGGGGCGAACACTGAAGCTTTCTTT. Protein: CASSEGTGANTEAFF.

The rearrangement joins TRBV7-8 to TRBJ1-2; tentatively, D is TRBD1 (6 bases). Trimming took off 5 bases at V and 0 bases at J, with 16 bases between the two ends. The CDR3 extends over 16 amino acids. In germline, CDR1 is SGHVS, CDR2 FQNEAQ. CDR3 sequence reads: CASSPTGLPANYGYTF. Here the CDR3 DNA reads TGTGCCAGCAGCCCGACAGGCCTCCCAGCTAACTATGGCTACACCTTC. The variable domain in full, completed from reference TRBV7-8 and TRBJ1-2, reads GAGVSQSPRYKVAKRGQDVALRCDPISGHVSLFWYQQALGQGPEFLTYFQNEAQLDKSGLPSDRFFAERPEGSVSTLKIQRTQQEDSAVYLCASSPTGLPANYGYTFGSGTRLTVV.

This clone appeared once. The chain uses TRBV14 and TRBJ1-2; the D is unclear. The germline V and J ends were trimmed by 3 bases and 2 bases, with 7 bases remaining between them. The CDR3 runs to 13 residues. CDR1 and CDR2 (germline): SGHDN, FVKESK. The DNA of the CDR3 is TGTGCCAGCAGCCAGTACAAAAACTATGGCTACACCTTC. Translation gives CASSQYKNYGYTF. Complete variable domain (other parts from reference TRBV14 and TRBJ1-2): EAGVTQFPSHSVIEKGQTVTLRCDPISGHDNLYWYRRVMGKEIKFLLHFVKESKQDESGMPNNRFLAERTGGTYSTLKVQPAELEDSGVYFCASSQYKNYGYTFGSGTRLTVV.